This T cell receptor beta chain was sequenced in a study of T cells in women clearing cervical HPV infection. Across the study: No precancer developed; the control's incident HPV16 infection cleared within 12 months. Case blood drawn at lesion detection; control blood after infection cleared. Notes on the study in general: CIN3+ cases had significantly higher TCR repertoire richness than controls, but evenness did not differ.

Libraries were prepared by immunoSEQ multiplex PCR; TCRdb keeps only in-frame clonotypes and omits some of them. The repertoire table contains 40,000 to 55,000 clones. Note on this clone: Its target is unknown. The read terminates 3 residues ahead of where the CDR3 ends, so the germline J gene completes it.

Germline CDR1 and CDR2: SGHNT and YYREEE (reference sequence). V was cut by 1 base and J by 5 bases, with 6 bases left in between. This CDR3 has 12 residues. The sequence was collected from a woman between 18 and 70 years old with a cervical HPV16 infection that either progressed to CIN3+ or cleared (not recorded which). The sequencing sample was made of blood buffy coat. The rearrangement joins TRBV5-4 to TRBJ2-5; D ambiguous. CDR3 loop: CASSLTTETQYF. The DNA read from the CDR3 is TGTGCCAGCAGCTTGACAACGGAGACC.